These T cell receptor beta chains were read from a single sample in a study of cytotoxic CD8 clonotypes in ibrutinib-treated CLL. Measured with immunoSEQ multiplex PCR; TCRdb has only the in-frame clones, and not every one. This sample has 300,000 or so clones, with around 66% found just once. This material consisted of PBMCs, taken after 36 months of ibrutinib treatment. Receptor source: a human donor with chronic lymphocytic leukemia. CDR3s include the opening cysteine and the closing phenylalanine or tryptophan. A row's size may be missing; if present it is once, few, many or a size class.

clone size,J gene,CDR3 length,V gene,CDR3 protein
once,TRBJ2-5,16,TRBV5-4,CASSLGRDTSFETQYF
many,TRBJ2-1,15,TRBV27,CASSLVLSSYNEQFF
-,TRBJ2-1,12,TRBV7-6,CASSPRTGEQFF
few,TRBJ1-5,15,TRBV4-2,CASSQGGASKQPQHF
-,TRBJ2-3,13,TRBV4-1,CASRRGATDTQYF
few,TRBJ1-2,12,TRBV28,CAAWTTNYGYTF
-,TRBJ2-7,15,TRBV9,CASSAMSGTSYEQYF
-,TRBJ1-1,14,TRBV5-1,CASSSRGSDTEAFF
-,TRBJ1-6,17,TRBV18,CASSPRRGQGIASPLHF
few,TRBJ1-1,12,TRBV9,CASSVGDTEAFF
-,TRBJ1-5,17,TRBV5-6,CASSWMGSVNSNQPQHF
few,TRBJ2-7,14,TRBV11-2,CASSPPRATYEQYF
once,TRBJ2-7,15,TRBV18,CASSPLIAEGYEQYF
once,TRBJ2-3,15,TRBV9,CASSGWDSFTDTQYF
-,TRBJ2-2,12,TRBV7-9,CASSLGSGELFF
-,TRBJ2-2,15,TRBV5-6,CASSLWDRNTGELFF
-,TRBJ1-6,15,TRBV5-1,CASSLETWRVSPLHF
-,TRBJ2-7,14,TRBV7-9,CASSLAGLVDEQYF
few,TRBJ2-2,11,TRBV5-1,CASRASRELFF
-,TRBJ2-3,17,TRBV25-1,CASSDRAGSGGTDTQYF
few,TRBJ2-3,15,TRBV18,CASSPLNRGTDTQYF
-,TRBJ2-3,14,TRBV29-1,CSVGWGVGTDTQYF
-,TRBJ2-2,18,TRBV9,CASSSPSGRASDTGELFF
-,TRBJ2-3,15,TRBV5-1,CASSSGQPSTDTQYF
few,TRBJ2-1,11,TRBV20-1,CSASPGNEQFF
-,TRBJ2-3,17,TRBV19,CASSTTRAGTGANTQYF
few,TRBJ2-7,13,TRBV11-2,CASSLQAFYEQYF
-,TRBJ2-7,13,TRBV18,CASSPSSTYEQYF
-,TRBJ1-2,17,TRBV19,CASSPPGTGFILYGYTF
few,TRBJ1-4,15,TRBV11-2,CASSPDISTNEKLFF
-,TRBJ2-1,13,TRBV7-6,CASSLGHLNEQFF
-,TRBJ2-7,11,TRBV19,CASSRTREQYF
few,TRBJ1-5,19,TRBV21-1,CASSHQGRIINYSNQPQHF
-,TRBJ1-2,15,TRBV15,CATRKDSWTSYGYTF
-,TRBJ1-2,13,TRBV5-4,CASSRQGTDGYTF
-,TRBJ1-5,14,TRBV29-1,CSVDLGGINQPQHF
-,TRBJ1-2,14,TRBV5-6,CASRPGPGSYGYTF
-,TRBJ2-1,16,TRBV9,CASSSPTSGGRYEQFF
-,TRBJ2-3,15,TRBV7-9,CASSQGVSPADTQYF
-,TRBJ2-1,18,TRBV5-4,CASSLGTSGPPDYNEQFF
-,TRBJ1-6,14,TRBV6-1,CASCPRVYNSPLHF
-,TRBJ1-1,14,TRBV5-1,CASSTGRQNTEAFF
-,TRBJ2-5,15,TRBV4-1,CASSQMTGAWETQYF
-,TRBJ2-3,15,TRBV11-2,CASSSPDRGTDTQYF
-,TRBJ2-1,15,TRBV11-3,CASSNSGGRYNEQFF
once,TRBJ2-7,13,TRBV10-1,CASSEYGVGEQYF
-,TRBJ2-6,16,TRBV19,CASIGKGLSGANVLTF
-,TRBJ2-7,15,TRBV27,CASSLKGQGTYEQYF
-,TRBJ2-3,13,TRBV2,CASSKGPTDTQYF
-,TRBJ2-5,13,TRBV18,CASSLGGVETQYF
-,TRBJ1-1,14,TRBV6-6,CASSYFGVNTEAFF